This TCR beta chain emerged from a study of CD8+ T cells in alopecia areata. Study overall: Percent of scalp involved defined treated patients' severity scores. The study's findings and limits: The study found TCR sharing across patients less clear than in mice, possibly for HLA reasons. The presence of one nonresponder keeps the tie between baseline CD8+ expansion and response uncertain.

Treatment: oral pan-JAK inhibitor, 5-10 mg twice daily. After isolation, RNA underwent reverse transcription to generate cDNA as the sequencing template. Profiled with immunoSEQ multiplex PCR; TCRdb holds only in-frame clones, not every one. The sample carries under 95,000 clones, about 70% recorded once. With regard to this clone: Its antigen is not known.

V gave up 4 bases and J gave up 4 bases; unmatched junction bases: 9. The CDR3 has 15 amino acids. Germline V gene data show CDR1 as SGHNT and CDR2 as YYREEE (reference sequence). The sequence derives from a human donor with alopecia areata. The V and J genes are TRBV5-4 and TRBJ2-3, with 7 nucleotides matching TRBD1. Sequencing used CD8+ T cells sorted from blood, obtained around week 44, from a patient treated with tofacitinib. CDR3 residues: CASSLRQGPADTQYF. The CDR3 DNA is TGTGCCAGCAGCCTTCGACAGGGTCCGGCAGATACGCAGTATTTT. The complete variable domain, with remaining parts taken from reference TRBV5-4 and TRBJ2-3, reads ETGVTQSPTHLIKTRGQQVTLRCSSQSGHNTVSWYQQALGQGPQFIFQYYREEENGRGNFPPRFSGLQFPNYSSELNVNALELDDSALYLCASSLRQGPADTQYFGPGTRLTVL.